This T cell receptor beta chain was captured in a study of blood T cell repertoires in COVID-19. Study-wide context: Sources were T cells, B-cell-depleted T cells, or PBMCs; the material itself was cDNA or gDNA.

This CDR3 contains 15 residues. The germline V gene has CDR1 LNHDA and CDR2 SQIVND (reference sequence). Between the trimmed V and J ends, which lost 5 bases and 4 bases, there was a span of 17 bases. Seattle cases were enrolled at active infection and followed longitudinally. TCRdb's copy holds only in-frame clones and misses some; the assay was immunoSEQ multiplex PCR. The table has some 400,000 clones, 70% to 90% seen once; the top ten hold 2% to 2.5%. This TCR was sampled from a woman aged 55-69 years with COVID-19, enrolled during active disease. J is TRBJ1-1 and V is TRBV19; D unresolved. Source material: peripheral blood. CDR3 region: CASSHTTGSGTEAFF. CDR3 DNA: TGTGCCAGTAGTCACACTACGGGGTCGGGCACTGAAGCTTTCTTT.